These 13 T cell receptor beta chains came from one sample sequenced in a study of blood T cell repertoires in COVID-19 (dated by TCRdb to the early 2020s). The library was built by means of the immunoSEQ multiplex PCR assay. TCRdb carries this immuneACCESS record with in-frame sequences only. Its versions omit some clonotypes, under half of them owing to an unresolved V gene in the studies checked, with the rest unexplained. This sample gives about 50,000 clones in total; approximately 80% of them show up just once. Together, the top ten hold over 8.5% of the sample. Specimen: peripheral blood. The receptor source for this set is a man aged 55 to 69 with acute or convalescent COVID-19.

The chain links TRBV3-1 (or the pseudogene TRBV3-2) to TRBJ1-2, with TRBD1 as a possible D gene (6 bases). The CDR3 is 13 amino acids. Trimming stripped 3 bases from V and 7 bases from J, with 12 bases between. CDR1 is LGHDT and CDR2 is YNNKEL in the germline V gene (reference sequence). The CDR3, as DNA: TGTGCCAGCAGCCACAACAGGGATCGTGGCTACACCTTC. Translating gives CASSHNRDRGYTF.

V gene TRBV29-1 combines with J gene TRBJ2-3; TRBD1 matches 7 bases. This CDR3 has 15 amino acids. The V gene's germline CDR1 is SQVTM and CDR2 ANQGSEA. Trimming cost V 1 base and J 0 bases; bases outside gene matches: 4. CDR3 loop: CSVEAGTASTDTQYF. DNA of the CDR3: TGCAGCGTTGAAGCCGGGACAGCAAGCACAGATACGCAGTATTTT.

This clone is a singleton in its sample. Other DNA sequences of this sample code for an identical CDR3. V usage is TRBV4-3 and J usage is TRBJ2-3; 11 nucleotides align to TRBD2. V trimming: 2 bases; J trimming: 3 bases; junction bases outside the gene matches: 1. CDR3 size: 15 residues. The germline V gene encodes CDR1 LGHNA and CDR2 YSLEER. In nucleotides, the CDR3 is TGCGCCAGCAGCCAACTAGCGGGGGGAACAGATACGCAGTATTTT. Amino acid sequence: CASSQLAGGTDTQYF.

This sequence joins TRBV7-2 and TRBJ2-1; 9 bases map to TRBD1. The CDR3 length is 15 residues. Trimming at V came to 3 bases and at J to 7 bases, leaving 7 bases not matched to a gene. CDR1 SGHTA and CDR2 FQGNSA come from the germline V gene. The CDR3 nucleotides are TGTGCCAGCAGCTTTGGGACAGGGAAAGGAAATGAGCAGTTCTTC. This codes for CASSFGTGKGNEQFF.

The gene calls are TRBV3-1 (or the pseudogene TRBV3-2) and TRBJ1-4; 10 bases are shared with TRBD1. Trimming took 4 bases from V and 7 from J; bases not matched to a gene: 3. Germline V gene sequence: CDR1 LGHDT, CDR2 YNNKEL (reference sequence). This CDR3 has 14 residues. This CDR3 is CASSPWTGGEKLFF. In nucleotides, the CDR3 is TGTGCCAGCAGCCCGTGGACAGGGGGTGAAAAACTGTTTTTT.

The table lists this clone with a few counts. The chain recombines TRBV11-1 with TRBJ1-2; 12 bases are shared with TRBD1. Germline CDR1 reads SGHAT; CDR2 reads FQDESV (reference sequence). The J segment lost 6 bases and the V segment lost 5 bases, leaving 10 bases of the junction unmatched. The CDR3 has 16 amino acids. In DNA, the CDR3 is TGTGCCAGCAGCCGCCTCCCGGGACAGGGGGCGCATGGCTACACCTTC. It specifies CASSRLPGQGAHGYTF.

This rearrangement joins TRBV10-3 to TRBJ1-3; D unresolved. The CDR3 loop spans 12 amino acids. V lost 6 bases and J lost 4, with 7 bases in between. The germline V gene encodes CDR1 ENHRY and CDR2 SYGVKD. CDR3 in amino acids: CAIRPGGNTIYF. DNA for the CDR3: TGTGCCATCAGGCCCGGGGGAAACACCATATATTTT.

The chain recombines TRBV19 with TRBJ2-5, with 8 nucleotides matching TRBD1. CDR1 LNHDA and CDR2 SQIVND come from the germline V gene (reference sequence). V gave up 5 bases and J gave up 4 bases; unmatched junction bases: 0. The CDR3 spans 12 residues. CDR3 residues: CASSDRGETQYF. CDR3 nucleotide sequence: TGTGCCAGTAGTGACAGGGGAGAGACCCAGTACTTC.

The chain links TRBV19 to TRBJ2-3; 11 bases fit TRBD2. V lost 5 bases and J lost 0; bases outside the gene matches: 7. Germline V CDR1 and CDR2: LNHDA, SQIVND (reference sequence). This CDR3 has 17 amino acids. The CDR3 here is CASSPRTSGRSTDTQYF. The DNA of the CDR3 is TGTGCCAGTAGTCCCCGGACTAGCGGGCGAAGCACAGATACGCAGTATTTT.

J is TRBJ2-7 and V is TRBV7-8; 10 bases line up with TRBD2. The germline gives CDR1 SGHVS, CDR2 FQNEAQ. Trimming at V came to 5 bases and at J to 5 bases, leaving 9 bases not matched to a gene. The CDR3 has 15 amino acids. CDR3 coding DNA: TGTGCCAGCAGCCGATCAACTAGCGGGGCCCACGAGCAGTACTTC. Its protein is CASSRSTSGAHEQYF.

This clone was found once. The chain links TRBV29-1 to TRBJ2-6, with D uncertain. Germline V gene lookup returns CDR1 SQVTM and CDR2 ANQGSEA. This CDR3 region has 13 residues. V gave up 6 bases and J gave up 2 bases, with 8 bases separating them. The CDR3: CSVEPTGANVLTF. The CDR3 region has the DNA TGCAGCGTCGAGCCTACTGGGGCCAACGTCCTGACTTTC.

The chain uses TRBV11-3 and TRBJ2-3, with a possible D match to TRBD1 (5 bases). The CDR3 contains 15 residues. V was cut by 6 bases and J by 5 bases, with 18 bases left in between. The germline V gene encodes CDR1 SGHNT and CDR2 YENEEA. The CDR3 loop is CASSTQAGPIDTQYF. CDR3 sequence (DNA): TGTGCCAGCAGTACCCAGGCAGGGCCGATAGATACGCAGTATTTT.

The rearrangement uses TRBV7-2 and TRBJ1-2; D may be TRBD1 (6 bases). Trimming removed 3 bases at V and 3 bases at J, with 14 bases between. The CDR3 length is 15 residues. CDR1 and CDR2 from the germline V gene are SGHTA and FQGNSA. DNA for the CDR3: TGTGCCAGCAGCTTTTCACAGGGCCAATACTATGGCTACACCTTC. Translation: CASSFSQGQYYGYTF.